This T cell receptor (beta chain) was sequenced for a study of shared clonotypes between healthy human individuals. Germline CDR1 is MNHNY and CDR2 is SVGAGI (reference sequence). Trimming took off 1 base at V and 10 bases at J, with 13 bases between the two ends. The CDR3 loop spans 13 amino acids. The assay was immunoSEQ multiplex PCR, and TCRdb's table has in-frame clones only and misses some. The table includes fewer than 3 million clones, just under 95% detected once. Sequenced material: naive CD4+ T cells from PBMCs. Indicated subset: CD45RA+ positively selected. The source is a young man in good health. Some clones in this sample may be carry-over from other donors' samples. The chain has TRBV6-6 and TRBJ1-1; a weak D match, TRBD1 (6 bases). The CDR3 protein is CASSYYQGLVAFF. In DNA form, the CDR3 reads TGTGCCAGCAGTTACTATCAGGGGCTGGTAGCTTTCTTT.